Described below is a single T cell receptor (beta chain) sequence and its context. The method was immunoSEQ multiplex PCR; TCRdb's version includes in-frame clones alone and lacks a portion of them. The sample has 250,000 or so clones; about 80% are singletons. This specimen comes from a study of blood T cell repertoires in COVID-19. Study at large: COVID-19 samples from acute and convalescent phases originated in the United States, Italy and Spain.

Recovered status in Cohort 3 required two negative PCRs, clearance, or symptom resolution. Germline assignment: CDR1 SGHTS and CDR2 YDEGEE. This CDR3 comprises 13 residues. Between the trimmed V and J ends, which lost 4 bases and 14 bases, there was a span of 18 bases. This sequence was found in a man in his 60s who had recovered from COVID-19. The rearrangement uses TRBV5-8 and TRBJ1-4; D is undetermined. The sequenced sample was PBMCs or T cells enriched from blood (not recorded which). This chain's CDR3 is CASSVFTSSGLFF. CDR3 bases: TGTGCCAGCAGCGTATTTACTAGTTCGGGGCTGTTTTTT.